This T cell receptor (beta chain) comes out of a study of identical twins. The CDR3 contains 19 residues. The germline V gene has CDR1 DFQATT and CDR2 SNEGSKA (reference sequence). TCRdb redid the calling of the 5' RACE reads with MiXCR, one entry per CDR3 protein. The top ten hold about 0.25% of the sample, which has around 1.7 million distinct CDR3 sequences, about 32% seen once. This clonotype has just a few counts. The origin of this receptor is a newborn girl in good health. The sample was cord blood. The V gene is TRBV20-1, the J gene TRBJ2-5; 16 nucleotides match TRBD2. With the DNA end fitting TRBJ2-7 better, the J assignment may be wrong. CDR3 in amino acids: CSAREMGGLAGGLSYEQYF. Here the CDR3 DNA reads TGCAGTGCTAGAGAAATGGGGGGACTAGCGGGGGGGCTCTCCTACGAGCAGTACTTC.